This section outlines one T cell receptor (beta chain) sequence together with its context. Its antigen is as yet unknown. Only in-frame clones appear in the TCRdb table, and some are missing; sequencing was by immunoSEQ multiplex PCR. Of about 580,000 clones listed, roughly 98% are singletons. This specimen comes from a study of shared clonotypes between healthy human individuals. CDR3 length equals 17 residues. V lost 4 bases, J lost 0 bases, and 16 bases lay in between. The germline V gene has CDR1 SGHVS and CDR2 FQNEAQ. Broader study findings: Sharing across four donors was highest in naive CD4 (around 5%) and lowest in memory CD8 (around 0.4%).

Terminally differentiated effector memory CD45RA+ cells were excluded by CCR7 positive selection of CD45RO-negative cells. Source material: naive CD8+ T cells sorted from blood. This chain joins TRBV7-8 and TRBJ2-1; D gene ambiguous. This TCR was sampled from a man aged 30 to 39 in good health. The CDR3 DNA sequence: TGTGCCAGCAGCTCCAGGACCAGAACAAGCTCCTACAATGAGCAGTTCTTC. Translating it yields CASSSRTRTSSYNEQFF.